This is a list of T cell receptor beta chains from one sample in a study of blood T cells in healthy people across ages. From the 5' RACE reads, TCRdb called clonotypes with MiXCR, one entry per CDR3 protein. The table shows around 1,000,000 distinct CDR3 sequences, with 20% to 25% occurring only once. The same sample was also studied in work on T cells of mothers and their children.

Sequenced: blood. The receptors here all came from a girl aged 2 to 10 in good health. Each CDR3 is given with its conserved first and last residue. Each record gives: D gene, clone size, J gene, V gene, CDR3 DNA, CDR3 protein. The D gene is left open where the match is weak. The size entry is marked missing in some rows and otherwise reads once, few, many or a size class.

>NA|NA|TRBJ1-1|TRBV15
TGTGCCACCAGCAGAGTCCGGGGCCCGGGGACTGAAGCTTTCTTT
CATSRVRGPGTEAFF
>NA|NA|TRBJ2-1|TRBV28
TGTGCCAGCAGTTTATATGCCGAGCAGTTCTTC
CASSLYAEQFF
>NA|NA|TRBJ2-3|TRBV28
TGTGCCAGCAGTCCACCCAGCGATGATACGCAGTATTTT
CASSPPSDDTQYF
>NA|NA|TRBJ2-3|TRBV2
TGTGCCTGCACTCGAGGAGATACGCAGTATTTT
CACTRGDTQYF
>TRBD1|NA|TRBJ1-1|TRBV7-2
TGTGCCAGCAAAGGGGGCGGAGATGAAGCTTTCTTT
CASKGGGDEAFF
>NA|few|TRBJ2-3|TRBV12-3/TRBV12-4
TGTGCCAGCAGTTTCAGGGGTTCAACGCGTGTGAATACGCGGTATTTT
CASSFRGSTRVNTRYF
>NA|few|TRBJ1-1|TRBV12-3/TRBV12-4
TGTGCCAGCAGTTCGTCACAATTAAAAGCTTTCTTT
CASSSSQLKAFF
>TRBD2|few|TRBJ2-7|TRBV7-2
TGTGCCAGCAGCTTAGGCCAGCGGGAGGGCCTCGAGCAGTACTTC
CASSLGQREGLEQYF
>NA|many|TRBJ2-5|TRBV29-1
TGCAGCGTTGTCCCGGACAGTCTCCAAGAGACCCAGTACTTC
CSVVPDSLQETQYF
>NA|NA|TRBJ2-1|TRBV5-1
TGCGCCAGCAGCTTGGTTGGTAGCGGAAAATACAATGAGCAGTTCTTC
CASSLVGSGKYNEQFF
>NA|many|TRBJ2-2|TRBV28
TGTGCCAGCAGCCCTGTCCTAATTGGGAACACCGGGGAGCTGTTTTTT
CASSPVLIGNTGELFF
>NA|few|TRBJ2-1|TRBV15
TGTGCCACCAGCAGAGCGTCTTTACGTAAGCAGTTCTTC
CATSRASLRKQFF
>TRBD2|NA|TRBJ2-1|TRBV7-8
TGTGCCAGCAGCTTCGGAGCGGGGGCTTACTACAATGAGCAGTTCTTC
CASSFGAGAYYNEQFF
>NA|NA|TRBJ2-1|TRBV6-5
TGTGCCAGCAGTTTCGGTCTTGGGGAGCCCTACAATGAGCAGTTCTTC
CASSFGLGEPYNEQFF
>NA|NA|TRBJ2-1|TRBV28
TGTGCCAGTAGTTTAGGGGATTCAAGGGTCAATGAGCAGTTCTTC
CASSLGDSRVNEQFF
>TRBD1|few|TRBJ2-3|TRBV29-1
TGCAGCGTAGATACAGGGGACGGCACAGATACGCAGTATTTT
CSVDTGDGTDTQYF
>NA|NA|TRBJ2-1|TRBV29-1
TGCAGCGGCGGACTCGACAATGAGCAGTTCTTC
CSGGLDNEQFF
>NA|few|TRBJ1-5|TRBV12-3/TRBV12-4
TGTGCCAGCAGTTGGCTCGCTCAGCCCCAGCATTTT
CASSWLAQPQHF
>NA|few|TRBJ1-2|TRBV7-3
TGTGCCAGCAGCTTAAATCAGGGTGTAGTGTACGGCTACACCTTC
CASSLNQGVVYGYTF
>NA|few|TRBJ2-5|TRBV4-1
TGCGCCAGCAGCCAAGACTCTTTAAAGACCCAGTACTTC
CASSQDSLKTQYF
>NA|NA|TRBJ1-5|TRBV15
TGTGCCACCAGCAGAGATTATAACAATCAGCCCCAGCATTTT
CATSRDYNNQPQHF
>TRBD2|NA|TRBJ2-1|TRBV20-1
TGCAGTGCTAGAGACGGGACTAGCTATGAGCAGTTCTTC
CSARDGTSYEQFF
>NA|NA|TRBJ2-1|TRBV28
TGTGCCAGCAGTTTTTCAACTCGGGGCTTCTCCTACAATGAGCAGTTCTTC
CASSFSTRGFSYNEQFF
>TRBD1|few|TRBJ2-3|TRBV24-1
TGTGCCACCAGTGGCACGACCGGGACAGGGGGCTTGAATACGCAGTATTTT
CATSGTTGTGGLNTQYF
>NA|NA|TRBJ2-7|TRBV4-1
TGCGCCAGCAGCCAGCTTAAAACCTACGAGCAGTACTTC
CASSQLKTYEQYF
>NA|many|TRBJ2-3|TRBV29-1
TGCAGTACAGATACGCAGTATTTT
CSTDTQYF
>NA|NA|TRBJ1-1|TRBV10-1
TGCGCCAGCATGGGCTCAGGGGAGACTGAAGCTTTCTTT
CASMGSGETEAFF
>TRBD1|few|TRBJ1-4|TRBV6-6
TGTGCCAGCAGGCCGGACAGGGTGGCTGAAAAACTGTTTTTT
CASRPDRVAEKLFF
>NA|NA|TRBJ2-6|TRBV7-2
TGTGCCAGCAGCTCCCGACGGAGCTCAAGCTCTGGGGCCAACGTCCTGACTTTC
CASSSRRSSSSGANVLTF
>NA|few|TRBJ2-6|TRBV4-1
TGCGCCAGCAGCCAAGCCCACTCTGGGGCCAACGTCCTGACTTTC
CASSQAHSGANVLTF
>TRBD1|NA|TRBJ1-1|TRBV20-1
TGCAGTGCTAGTATATCCTTTAGACAGGGCCTTGAAGCTTTCTTT
CSASISFRQGLEAFF
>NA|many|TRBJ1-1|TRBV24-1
TGTGCCACCAGTGGAACAGGGACGTCGAGGGGAGCTTTCTTT
CATSGTGTSRGAFF
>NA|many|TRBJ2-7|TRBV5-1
TGTGCCAGCAGCTTGGGTCAGTCGCTAGACGAGCAGTACTTC
CASSLGQSLDEQYF
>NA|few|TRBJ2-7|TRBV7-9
TGTGCCAGCAGCTTAGGTCCGATAGCGGAGCCGGGGGACGAGCAGTACTTC
CASSLGPIAEPGDEQYF
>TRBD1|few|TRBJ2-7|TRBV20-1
TGCAGTGCTAGAGATGCCGACAGGGCCACCTACGAGCAGTACTTC
CSARDADRATYEQYF
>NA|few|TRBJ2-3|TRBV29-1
TGCAGCGTTGCTGGGTTGGGACCTACGCAGTATTTT
CSVAGLGPTQYF
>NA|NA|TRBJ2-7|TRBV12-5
TGTGCTAGTGGTTTGGTACCCGGGGGCCTTAGCTCCTACGAGCAGTACTTC
CASGLVPGGLSSYEQYF